This paragraph reports one T cell receptor beta chain. The record originates from a study of T cell responses to AZD1222 COVID-19 vaccine. The CDR3 consists of 17 residues. V lost 5 bases to trimming and J lost 0 bases; unmatched junction nucleotides: 8. Germline CDR1 is SEHNR and CDR2 is FQNEAQ (reference sequence). Here immunoSEQ multiplex PCR was the method, and the copy in TCRdb shows in-frame clones only, minus some. Of around 60,000 clones listed, over 85% are singletons. The sequence came from an adult in good health. This chain uses TRBV7-9 with TRBJ2-3; 10 bases are a match to TRBD2. The source was peripheral blood, collected on day 0 of AZD1222 vaccination. The CDR3 sequence is CASSPYQTSGSTDTQYF. CDR3 coding DNA: TGTGCCAGCAGCCCCTATCAGACTAGCGGGAGCACAGATACGCAGTATTTT.